Presented here are 8 T cell receptor beta chains from one specimen sequenced in a study of blood T cell repertoires in COVID-19. Here immunoSEQ multiplex PCR was the method, and the copy in TCRdb shows in-frame clones only, minus some. The sample shows hundreds of thousands of clones, approximately 89% of them seen only once. The sequenced material came from peripheral blood. The receptors were gathered from a woman between 65 and 79 years old with COVID-19, enrolled during active disease.

V is TRBV29-1 and J is TRBJ1-2, with D uncertain. Per germline, CDR1 SQVTM and CDR2 ANQGSEA. V shed 4 bases and J shed 8 bases, with 14 bases lying between them. This CDR3 has 12 amino acids. The CDR3 region has the DNA TGCAGCGTTGCAGGAGGGATGAGCGGCTACACCTTC. Translation gives CSVAGGMSGYTF.

The J gene is TRBJ2-5, the V gene TRBV2, with TRBD2 identical over 8 bases. V lost 7 bases and J lost 0; bases outside the gene matches: 7. The germline gives CDR1 SNHLY, CDR2 FYNNEI. The CDR3 runs to 15 residues. The CDR3 bases are TGTGCCAGCAAAGCGGGAGTAGGGTACCAAGAGACCCAGTACTTC. The encoded protein is CASKAGVGYQETQYF. The full variable domain, completed using reference TRBV2 and TRBJ2-5, is EPEVTQTPSHQVTQMGQEVILRCVPISNHLYFYWYRQILGQKVEFLVSFYNNEISEKSEIFDDQFSVERPDGSNFTLKIRSTKLEDSAMYFCASKAGVGYQETQYFGPGTRLLVL.

This chain joins TRBV7-2 and TRBJ1-1; tentatively, D is TRBD1 (5 bases). The CDR3 covers 13 residues. V lost 5 bases and J lost 5, with 12 bases in between. The germline V gene has CDR1 SGHTA and CDR2 FQGNSA. CDR3 region: CASSRLRGTEAFF. The CDR3 DNA reads TGTGCCAGCAGCAGACTACGGGGGACTGAAGCTTTCTTT.

The sample holds one count of this clone. The chain is built from TRBV28 and TRBJ1-5; 8 positions agree with TRBD1. CDR3 length equals 14 residues. With 7 bases clipped from V and 7 bases from J, the junction kept 9 bases outside the gene matches. CDR1 is MDHEN, CDR2 SYDVKM, per germline. In nucleotides, the CDR3 is TGTGCCAGCACCTCGACAGGGGTGCGGCAGCCCCAGCATTTT. Its protein is CASTSTGVRQPQHF.

This clone was recorded only once. The genes are TRBV10-3 and TRBJ1-5; D possibly corresponds to TRBD1 (5 bases). The CDR3 is 14 residues long. V was cut by 10 bases and J by 5 bases, with 18 bases left in between. Germline CDR1 reads ENHRY; CDR2 reads SYGVKD. As DNA, the CDR3 is TGTGCCACCACGGACGGGGCGGGGGATCAGCCCCAGCATTTT. The encoded protein is CATTDGAGDQPQHF.

The V and J genes are TRBV7-2 and TRBJ1-2, with TRBD1 matching over 8 bases. This CDR3 is built from 16 residues. V was clipped by 4 bases and J by 1 base; unmatched bases: 8. The germline V gene has CDR1 SGHTA and CDR2 FQGNSA. CDR3 residues: CASSSYRTGINYGYTF. CDR3 nucleotide sequence: TGTGCCAGCAGCTCCTATAGGACAGGGATTAACTATGGCTACACCTTC. The full variable domain, its missing parts supplied by reference TRBV7-2 and TRBJ1-2, is GAGVSQSPSNKVTEKGKDVELRCDPISGHTALYWYRQSLGQGLEFLIYFQGNSAPDKSGLPSDRFSAERTGGSVSTLTIQRTQQEDSAVYLCASSSYRTGINYGYTFGSGTRLTVV.

In its sample, this clone was seen a few times. This chain links TRBV28 with TRBJ2-1; D unresolved. The CDR3 runs 13 residues. V was pared by 5 bases and J by 6 bases, with 11 bases between. Germline-derived CDR1 and CDR2 are MDHEN and SYDVKM. CDR3 amino acids: CASSAISPNEQFF. The DNA of the CDR3 is TGTGCCAGCAGTGCTATATCCCCCAATGAGCAGTTCTTC. The full variable domain, in which reference TRBV28 and TRBJ2-1 provide the parts outside the CDR3, is DVKVTQSSRYLVKRTGEKVFLECVQDMDHENMFWYRQDPGLGLRLIYFSYDVKMKEKGDIPEGYSVSREKKERFSLILESASTNQTSMYLCASSAISPNEQFFGPGTRLTVL.

In its sample, this clone was seen a few times. V gene TRBV3-1 (or the pseudogene TRBV3-2) combines with J gene TRBJ1-3; TRBD1 is a possible D gene (5 bases). V lost 2 bases and J 8 bases, leaving 19 bases between the germline ends. Germline CDR1 is LGHDT and CDR2 is YNNKEL (reference sequence). The CDR3 sequence is 16 residues long. The CDR3, as DNA: TGTGCCAGCAGCCAACTCGGCCCGTGGGGGGTACACACCATATATTTT. Translated, it gives CASSQLGPWGVHTIYF.